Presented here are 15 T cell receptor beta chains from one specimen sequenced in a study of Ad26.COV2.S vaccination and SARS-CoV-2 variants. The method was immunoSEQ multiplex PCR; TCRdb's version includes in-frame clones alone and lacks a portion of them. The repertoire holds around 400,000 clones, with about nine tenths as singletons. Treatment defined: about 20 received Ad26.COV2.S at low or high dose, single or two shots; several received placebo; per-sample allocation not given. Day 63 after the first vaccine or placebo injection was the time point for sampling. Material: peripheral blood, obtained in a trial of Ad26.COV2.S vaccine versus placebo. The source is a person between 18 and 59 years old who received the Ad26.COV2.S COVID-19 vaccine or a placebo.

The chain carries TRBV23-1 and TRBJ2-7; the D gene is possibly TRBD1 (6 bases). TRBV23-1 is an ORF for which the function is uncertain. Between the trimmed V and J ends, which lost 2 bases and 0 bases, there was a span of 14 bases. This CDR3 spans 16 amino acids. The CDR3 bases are TGCGCCAGCAGTCAAGCGGACAGACCCTCCTCCTACGAGCAGTACTTC. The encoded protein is CASSQADRPSSYEQYF.

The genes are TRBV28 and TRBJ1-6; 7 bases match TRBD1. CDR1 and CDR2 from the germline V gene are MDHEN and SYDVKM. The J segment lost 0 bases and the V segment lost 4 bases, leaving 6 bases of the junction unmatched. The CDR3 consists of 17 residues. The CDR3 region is CASSSGQLSSYNSPLHF. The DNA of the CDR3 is TGTGCCAGCAGTTCGGGACAGTTAAGCTCCTATAATTCACCCCTCCACTTT.

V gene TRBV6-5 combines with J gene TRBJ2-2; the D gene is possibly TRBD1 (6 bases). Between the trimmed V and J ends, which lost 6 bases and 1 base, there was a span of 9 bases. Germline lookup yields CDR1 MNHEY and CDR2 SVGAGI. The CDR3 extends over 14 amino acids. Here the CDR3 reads CASRRQVNTGELFF. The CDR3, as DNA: TGTGCCAGCAGACGACAGGTGAACACCGGGGAGCTGTTTTTT.

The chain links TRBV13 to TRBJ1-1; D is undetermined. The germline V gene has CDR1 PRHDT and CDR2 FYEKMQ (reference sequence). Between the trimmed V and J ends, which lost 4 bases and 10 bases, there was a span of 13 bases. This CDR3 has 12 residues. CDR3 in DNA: TGTGCCAGCAGCTCCAAACCTTCAGGAGCTTTCTTT. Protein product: CASSSKPSGAFF. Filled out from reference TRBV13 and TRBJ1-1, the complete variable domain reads AAGVIQSPRHLIKEKRETATLKCYPIPRHDTVYWYQQGPGQDPQFLISFYEKMQSDKGSIPDRFSAQQFSDYHSELNMSSLELGDSALYFCASSSKPSGAFFGQGTRLTVV.

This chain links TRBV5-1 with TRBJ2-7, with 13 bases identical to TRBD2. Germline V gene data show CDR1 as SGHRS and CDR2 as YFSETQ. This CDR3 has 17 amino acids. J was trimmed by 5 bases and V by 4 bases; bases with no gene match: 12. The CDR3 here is CASSTGLAGTLLDEQYF. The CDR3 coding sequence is TGCGCCAGCAGCACGGGACTAGCGGGAACCCTGCTCGACGAGCAGTACTTC.

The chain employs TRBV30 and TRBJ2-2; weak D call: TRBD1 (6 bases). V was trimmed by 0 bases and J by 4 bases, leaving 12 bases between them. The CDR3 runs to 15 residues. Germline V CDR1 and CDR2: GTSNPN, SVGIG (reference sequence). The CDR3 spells CAWSVLVGGTGELFF. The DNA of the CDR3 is TGTGCCTGGAGTGTACTAGTAGGGGGCACCGGGGAGCTGTTTTTT. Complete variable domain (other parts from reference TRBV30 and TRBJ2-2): SQTIHQWPATLVQPVGSPLSLECTVEGTSNPNLYWYRQAAGRGLQLLFYSVGIGQISSEVPQNLSASRPQDRQFILSSKKLLLSDSGFYLCAWSVLVGGTGELFFGEGSRLTVL.

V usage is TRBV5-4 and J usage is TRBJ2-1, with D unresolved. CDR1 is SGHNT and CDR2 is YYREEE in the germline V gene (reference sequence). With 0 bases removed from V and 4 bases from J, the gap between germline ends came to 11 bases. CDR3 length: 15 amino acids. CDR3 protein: CASSLGAVSYNEQFF. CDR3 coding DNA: TGTGCCAGCAGCTTGGGGGCGGTATCTTACAATGAGCAGTTCTTC.

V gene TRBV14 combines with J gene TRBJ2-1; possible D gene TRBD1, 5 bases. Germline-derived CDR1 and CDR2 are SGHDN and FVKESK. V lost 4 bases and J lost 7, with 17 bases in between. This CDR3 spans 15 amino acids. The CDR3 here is CASSRGPEDRNEQFF. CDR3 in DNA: TGTGCCAGCAGCCGGGGCCCAGAAGATCGGAATGAGCAGTTCTTC.

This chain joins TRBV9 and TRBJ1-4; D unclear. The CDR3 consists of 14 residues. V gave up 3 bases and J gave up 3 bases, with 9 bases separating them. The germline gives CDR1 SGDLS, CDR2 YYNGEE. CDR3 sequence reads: CASSASASNEKLFF. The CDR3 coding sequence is TGTGCCAGCAGCGCCTCGGCCTCTAATGAAAAACTGTTTTTT. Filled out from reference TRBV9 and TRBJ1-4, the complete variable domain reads DSGVTQTPKHLITATGQRVTLRCSPRSGDLSVYWYQQSLDQGLQFLIQYYNGEERAKGNILERFSAQQFPDLHSELNLSSLELGDSALYFCASSASASNEKLFFGSGTQLSVL.

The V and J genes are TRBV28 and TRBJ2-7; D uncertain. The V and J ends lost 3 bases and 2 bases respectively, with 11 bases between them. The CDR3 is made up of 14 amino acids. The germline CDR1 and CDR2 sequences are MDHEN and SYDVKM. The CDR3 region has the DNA TGTGCCAGCAGTTTGGAGCTCAGAGCCTACGAGCAGTACTTC. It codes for CASSLELRAYEQYF.

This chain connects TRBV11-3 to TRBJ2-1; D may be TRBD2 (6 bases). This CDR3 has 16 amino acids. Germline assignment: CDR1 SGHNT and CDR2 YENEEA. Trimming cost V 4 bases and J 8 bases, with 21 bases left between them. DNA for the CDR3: TGTGCCAGCAGCTACCTAGGGGCCGGGAGTAAAGATGAGCAGTTCTTC. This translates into CASSYLGAGSKDEQFF.

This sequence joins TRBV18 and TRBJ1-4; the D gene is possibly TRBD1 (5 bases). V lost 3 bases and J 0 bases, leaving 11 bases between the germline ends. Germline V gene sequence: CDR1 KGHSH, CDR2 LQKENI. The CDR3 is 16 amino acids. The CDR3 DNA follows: TGTGCCAGCTCACCGCTTTCAGGGACAACTAATGAAAAACTGTTTTTT. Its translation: CASSPLSGTTNEKLFF.

The chain's CDR3 is CASSLAGGTYEQYF. In DNA, the CDR3 is TGTGCCAGCAGCCTAGCGGGAGGGACCTACGAGCAGTACTTC. The V gene is TRBV3-1 (or the pseudogene TRBV3-2), the J gene TRBJ2-7, with 11 bases lining up with TRBD2. The CDR3 totals 14 residues. V trimming: 4 bases; J trimming: 2 bases; junction bases outside the gene matches: 1. Looked up from germline, CDR1 is LGHDT and CDR2 is YNNKEL (reference sequence).

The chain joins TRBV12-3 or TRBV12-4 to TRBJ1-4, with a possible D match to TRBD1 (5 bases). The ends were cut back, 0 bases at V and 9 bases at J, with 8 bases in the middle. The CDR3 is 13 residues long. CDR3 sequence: CASSLATDKKLFF. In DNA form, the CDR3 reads TGTGCCAGCAGTTTAGCGACAGATAAAAAACTGTTTTTT.

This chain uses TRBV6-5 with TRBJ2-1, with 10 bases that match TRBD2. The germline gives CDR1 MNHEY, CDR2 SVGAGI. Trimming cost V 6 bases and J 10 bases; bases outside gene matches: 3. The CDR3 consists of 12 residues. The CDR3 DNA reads TGTGCCAGCAGCACTAGCGGGACCGAGCAGTTCTTC. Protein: CASSTSGTEQFF.